This passage covers 7 T cell receptor beta chains from one sample sequenced in a study of blood T cell repertoires in COVID-19. Produced via immunoSEQ multiplex PCR; TCRdb's table is partial and in-frame only. Of a few hundred thousand clones in the sample, 85% to 90% were seen once. The sample consisted of PBMCs or T cells enriched from blood (not recorded which). Receptors originate from a man aged 25 to 45 who had been exposed to COVID-19.

This sequence joins TRBV5-1 and TRBJ1-3, with 7 bases lining up with TRBD1. V was clipped by 2 bases and J by 4 bases; unmatched bases: 6. The CDR3 totals 15 residues. CDR1 is SGHRS and CDR2 is YFSETQ in the germline V gene. CDR3 coding DNA: TGCGCCAGCAGCTTCGGGACAGACCGAGGAAACACCATATATTTT. This codes for CASSFGTDRGNTIYF.

The CDR3 region has the DNA TGCGCCAGCAGCCAGTCGGGACTAGCGGGGAGCACAGATACGCAGTATTTT. This sequence encodes CASSQSGLAGSTDTQYF. V is TRBV4-1 and J is TRBJ2-3; TRBD2 matches 13 bases. Germline trimming cut 3 bases from V and 0 bases from J; bases unmatched to any gene: 3. The CDR3 runs to 17 residues. Germline V CDR1 and CDR2: MGHRA, YSYEKL.

The rearrangement links TRBV7-8 to TRBJ1-2; TRBD1 aligns across 7 bases. CDR1 is SGHVS and CDR2 is FQNEAQ in the germline V gene. The CDR3 runs to 14 residues. V was pared by 4 bases and J by 3 bases, with 5 bases of the junction left unmatched. CDR3: CASSSRQGHYGYTF. In nucleotides, the CDR3 is TGTGCCAGCAGCTCCCGACAGGGCCACTATGGCTACACCTTC.

The V call is TRBV6-5, the J call TRBJ1-6, with a possible D match to TRBD1 (6 bases). V lost 5 bases and J lost 5, with 10 bases in between. The CDR3 runs to 14 residues. Germline values: CDR1 MNHEY, CDR2 SVGAGI. CDR3 bases: TGTGCCAGCAGTCCGGGACAACATAATTCACCCCTCCACTTT. Translating it yields CASSPGQHNSPLHF.

The J gene is TRBJ1-2, the V gene TRBV5-5, with TRBD1 matching over 9 bases. Germline assignment: CDR1 SGHKS and CDR2 YYEKEE (reference sequence). The CDR3 runs to 17 residues. V shed 3 bases and J 4 bases; nucleotides not matched to a gene: 13. The CDR3 DNA sequence: TGTGCCAGCAGCTCGATTGCAGGACAGGGGAGAAGCTATGGCTACACCTTC. Its translation is CASSSIAGQGRSYGYTF.

This clone was counted a few times. The chain carries TRBV10-3 and TRBJ2-1, with 11 bases matching TRBD2. V dropped 0 bases and J dropped 7; count of bases not matched to a gene: 14. From germline, CDR1 is ENHRY and CDR2 SYGVKD. The CDR3 is 19 residues long. The CDR3 sequence: CAISESIALTSGGVNEQFF. The CDR3 region has the DNA TGTGCCATCAGTGAGTCGATCGCTTTAACTAGCGGGGGAGTGAATGAGCAGTTCTTC.

This clone appeared a single time. V gene TRBV30 combines with J gene TRBJ2-1; maybe TRBD2 (7 bases). The germline V and J ends were trimmed by 5 bases and 6 bases, with 11 bases remaining between them. CDR3 length equals 12 residues. The germline V gene encodes CDR1 GTSNPN and CDR2 SVGIG (reference sequence). The CDR3 protein is CAWGRGGNEQFF. The CDR3 region has the DNA TGTGCCTGGGGGAGGGGGGGCAATGAGCAGTTCTTC.